The rows below give T cell receptor beta chains drawn from one sample of a study of response to subunit inactivated influenza vaccine. TCRdb passed the RT-PCR reads through MiXCR, listing each CDR3 protein once. The data contain 300,000 to 350,000 distinct CDR3 sequences, just over 20% of them seen just once; the ten biggest clones take up roughly 10%. Here the sequenced sample was PBMCs from blood, taken approximately 20 months after vaccination. The receptors here all came from a man between 50 and 69 years old who received an inactivated influenza vaccine. Both conserved end residues are part of each CDR3. A D gene is named only where the DNA matches it firmly.

len	v_gene	d_gene	j_gene	CDR3aa
12	TRBV5-6	.	TRBJ1-1	CASSLGSPEAFF
16	TRBV4-3	.	TRBJ1-6	CASSQQIEWLDSPLHF
13	TRBV6-6	.	TRBJ1-1	CASSYIPNTEAFF
13	TRBV10-3	.	TRBJ1-1	CAINPEISGEAFF
13	TRBV20-1	TRBD1	TRBJ1-6	CSANDRGNSPLHF
14	TRBV10-2	.	TRBJ1-1	CASSEWAGGTEAFF
13	TRBV4-2	.	TRBJ1-5	CASSQGGVQPQHF
11	TRBV30	.	TRBJ2-1	CAWSAWYEQFF
17	TRBV20-1	TRBD1	TRBJ1-1	CSARVHGLDRGNTEAFF
12	TRBV10-3	.	TRBJ2-7	CAISPDFYEQYF
14	TRBV6-1	.	TRBJ2-5	CASSVNRVRETQYF
15	TRBV7-2	.	TRBJ2-7	CASSLGFRSPYEQYF
16	TRBV20-1	TRBD1	TRBJ1-5	CSARDEQGISNQPQHF
14	TRBV7-2	TRBD2	TRBJ2-5	CASSLGTSGGTQYF
14	TRBV28	.	TRBJ2-7	CASSPGTLPFEQYF
15	TRBV19	TRBD2	TRBJ2-1	CASSLLAGLYNEQFF
13	TRBV6-1	.	TRBJ1-2	CASRLSLEYGYTF
14	TRBV5-1	.	TRBJ1-2	CASSPPSGTYGYTF
13	TRBV3-1	.	TRBJ2-1	CASSPPPTLGGFF
13	TRBV6-2/TRBV6-3	.	TRBJ1-2	CASRAYRDNGYTF
15	TRBV6-1	.	TRBJ1-1	CASSLDRWKNTEAFF
13	TRBV12-3/TRBV12-4	.	TRBJ2-7	CASRAGTGNEQYF
13	TRBV5-8	TRBD1	TRBJ2-7	CASADRGTYEQYF
14	TRBV7-2	.	TRBJ2-7	CASSFSQPAYEQYF
14	TRBV28	.	TRBJ2-1	CASSLMYSRNEQFF
15	TRBV7-9	.	TRBJ2-1	CASSLVLGSYNEQFF
13	TRBV6-1	.	TRBJ2-1	CASREITYNEQFF
15	TRBV4-3	TRBD1	TRBJ2-7	CASSPGTELTYEQYF
13	TRBV29-1	.	TRBJ1-1	CSVVGQGRTEAFF
15	TRBV12-3/TRBV12-4	.	TRBJ2-7	CASSSIPTGSYEQYF
15	TRBV27	TRBD1	TRBJ1-1	CASNRKGQSITEAFF
14	TRBV5-1	.	TRBJ1-1	CASSLGAGVDEAFF
15	TRBV6-2/TRBV6-3	.	TRBJ2-7	CASSPSAGAIYEQYF
12	TRBV20-1	.	TRBJ1-2	CSATGTRYGYTF
14	TRBV29-1	.	TRBJ1-1	CSVEVRGRNTEAFF